The rows below give T cell receptor beta chains drawn from one sample of a study of CD8 T cells in ankylosing spondylitis. Using its own MiXCR run on the 5' RACE reads, TCRdb lists one record per CDR3 protein. The data contain 200,000 to 250,000 distinct CDR3 sequences, 20% to 30% of them singletons. The source material was blood, either unsorted or a sorted T cell fraction (not recorded which). The receptor set was obtained from a male donor with ankylosing spondylitis or in good health (not recorded which). Each CDR3 is given with its conserved first and last residue. Each record gives: CDR3 protein, CDR3 DNA, J gene, V gene, clone size, CDR3 length, D gene. D genes are given only for firm matches. Some rows mark clone size as missing; the rest say once, few, many or name a class of expanded clone.

CSVEGQGIIQYF TGCAGCGTTGAGGGACAGGGGATCATTCAGTACTTC TRBJ2-4 TRBV29-1 few 12 TRBD1
CASSLDRGGDEAFF TGTGCCAGCAGCTTAGACAGGGGTGGGGATGAAGCTTTCTTT TRBJ1-1 TRBV7-8 many 14 TRBD1
CASSHTLGRGSEQFF TGTGCCAGCAGCCACACACTCGGGCGCGGAAGTGAGCAGTTCTTC TRBJ2-1 TRBV6-1 NA 15 NA
CSARKDGTPGQEWPQHF TGCAGTGCTCGAAAGGACGGGACACCGGGACAGGAATGGCCCCAGCATTTT TRBJ1-5 TRBV20-1 many 17 TRBD1
CASSLAAGDETQYF TGCGCCAGCAGCTTGGCGGCAGGGGACGAGACCCAGTACTTC TRBJ2-5 TRBV5-1 NA 14 NA
CASSPFLWETQYF TGTGCCAGCAGCCCTTTTCTATGGGAGACCCAGTACTTC TRBJ2-5 TRBV3-1 medium-sized 13 NA
CSVGRGLRADTQYF TGCAGCGTTGGCAGGGGGCTCAGAGCAGATACGCAGTATTTT TRBJ2-3 TRBV29-1 NA 14 TRBD1
CSAKENTEAFF TGCAGTGCTAAAGAAAACACTGAAGCTTTCTTT TRBJ1-1 TRBV20-1 few 11 NA
CASSWDRDYEQYF TGTGCCAGCAGTTGGGACAGGGACTACGAGCAGTACTTC TRBJ2-7 TRBV27 many 13 TRBD1
CASSLDGGSHEQYF TGTGCCAGCAGTTTGGATGGGGGTTCCCACGAGCAGTACTTC TRBJ2-7 TRBV12-3/TRBV12-4 NA 14 NA
CAIGKTGQGSPYEQYF TGTGCCATCGGCAAAACGGGGCAGGGGTCACCGTACGAGCAGTACTTC TRBJ2-7 TRBV10-3 few 16 NA
CASSYSRGATEAFF TGTGCCAGCAGTTACTCGAGGGGGGCCACTGAAGCTTTCTTT TRBJ1-1 TRBV6-5 many 14 NA
CAITRTNNRDEQYF TGTGCCATCACCCGGACGAATAATAGGGACGAGCAGTACTTC TRBJ2-7 TRBV10-3 NA 14 NA
CSASRRAKETQYF TGCAGTGCTAGTAGGAGGGCTAAAGAAACCCAGTACTTC TRBJ2-5 TRBV20-1 NA 13 NA
CAMRQGVDNEQFF TGTGCCATGAGACAGGGCGTGGACAATGAGCAGTTCTTC TRBJ2-1 TRBV10-3 few 13 TRBD1
CASSSRGRTNEKLFF TGTGCCAGCAGCTCCCGAGGGAGGACTAATGAAAAACTGTTTTTT TRBJ1-4 TRBV7-2 many 15 NA
CSARKAGVTYEQYF TGCAGTGCTAGGAAGGCGGGAGTAACCTACGAGCAGTACTTC TRBJ2-7 TRBV20-1 many 14 TRBD2
CATSDRRTDTQYF TGTGCCACCAGCGACAGACGCACAGATACGCAGTATTTT TRBJ2-3 TRBV15 NA 13 NA
CASSPRVDRVAQYF TGTGCCAGCAGCCCGCGTGTGGACAGGGTGGCCCAGTACTTC TRBJ2-5 TRBV7-2 many 14 TRBD1
CASQESPSYEQYF TGTGCCAGTCAAGAATCCCCTTCCTACGAGCAGTACTTC TRBJ2-7 TRBV18 few 13 NA
CAIHYEGGSSYEQYF TGTGCCATCCATTACGAAGGGGGAAGCTCCTACGAGCAGTACTTC TRBJ2-7 TRBV10-3 many 15 NA
CASSTGTYEQYF TGTGCCAGCAGTACAGGCACCTACGAGCAGTACTTC TRBJ2-7 TRBV27 many 12 NA
CASRPEGFNEQFF TGTGCCAGTCGGCCTGAGGGATTCAATGAGCAGTTCTTC TRBJ2-1 TRBV27 NA 13 NA
CASSYSYQGTEAFF TGTGCCAGCAGTTACTCGTACCAGGGCACTGAAGCTTTCTTT TRBJ1-1 TRBV6-5 many 14 NA
CSAPEGWESTDTQYF TGCAGTGCCCCAGAAGGGTGGGAGAGCACAGATACGCAGTATTTT TRBJ2-3 TRBV20-1 few 15 NA
CASSWTSGEYEQYF TGTGCCAGCAGTTGGACTAGCGGGGAGTACGAGCAGTACTTC TRBJ2-7 TRBV12-3/TRBV12-4 NA 14 TRBD2
CSVGRDTGGGTQYF TGCAGCGTGGGCCGGGACACAGGTGGGGGGACCCAGTACTTC TRBJ2-5 TRBV29-1 NA 14 NA
CSAGTDRDSGANVLTF TGCAGTGCTGGGACCGACAGGGACTCTGGGGCCAACGTCCTGACTTTC TRBJ2-6 TRBV20-1 many 16 TRBD1
CASSGGSGALTYNEQFF TGTGCCAGCAGCGGAGGTAGCGGGGCCCTGACTTACAATGAGCAGTTCTTC TRBJ2-1 TRBV3-1 many 17 TRBD2